The TCR beta chain described here comes from a study of CD8 T cells in Susac syndrome. Study results and caveats: An acknowledgment was made by the study that its TCR sequencing and HLA analysis involved relatively few individuals.

The RNA input was about 0.5 to 1 ug, and it was reverse transcribed with random hexamers. One entry per CDR3 protein, called by TCRdb with MiXCR from the immunoSEQ multiplex PCR reads. The table lists some 100,000 distinct CDR3 sequences, under 95% of them singletons. This CDR3 is 13 amino acids long. Germline assignment: CDR1 LGHNA and CDR2 YSLEER. V lost 1 base, J lost 3 bases, and 7 bases lay in between. This clonotype occurred once. Antigen: not known. Material for sequencing was CD8+ T cells from PBMCs. This sequence joins TRBV4-3 and TRBJ2-7; TRBD1 might be the D (5 bases). The receptor was isolated from a human donor in good health. CDR3 DNA: TGCGCCAGCAGCCAAGCCCAGGGCTACGAGCAGTACTTC. Amino acids: CASSQAQGYEQYF.